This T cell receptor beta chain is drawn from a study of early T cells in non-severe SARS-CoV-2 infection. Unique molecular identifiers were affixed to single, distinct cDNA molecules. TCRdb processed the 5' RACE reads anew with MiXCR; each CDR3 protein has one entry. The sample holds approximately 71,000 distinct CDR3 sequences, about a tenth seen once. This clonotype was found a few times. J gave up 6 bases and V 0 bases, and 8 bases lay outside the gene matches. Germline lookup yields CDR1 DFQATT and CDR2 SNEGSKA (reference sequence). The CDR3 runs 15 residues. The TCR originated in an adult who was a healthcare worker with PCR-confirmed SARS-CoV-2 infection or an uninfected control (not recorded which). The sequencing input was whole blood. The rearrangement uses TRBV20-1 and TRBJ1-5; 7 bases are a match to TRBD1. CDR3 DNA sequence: TGCAGTGCTAGAGATCAAGGGGGCGAGGCTCAGCCCCAGCATTTT. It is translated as CSARDQGGEAQPQHF.